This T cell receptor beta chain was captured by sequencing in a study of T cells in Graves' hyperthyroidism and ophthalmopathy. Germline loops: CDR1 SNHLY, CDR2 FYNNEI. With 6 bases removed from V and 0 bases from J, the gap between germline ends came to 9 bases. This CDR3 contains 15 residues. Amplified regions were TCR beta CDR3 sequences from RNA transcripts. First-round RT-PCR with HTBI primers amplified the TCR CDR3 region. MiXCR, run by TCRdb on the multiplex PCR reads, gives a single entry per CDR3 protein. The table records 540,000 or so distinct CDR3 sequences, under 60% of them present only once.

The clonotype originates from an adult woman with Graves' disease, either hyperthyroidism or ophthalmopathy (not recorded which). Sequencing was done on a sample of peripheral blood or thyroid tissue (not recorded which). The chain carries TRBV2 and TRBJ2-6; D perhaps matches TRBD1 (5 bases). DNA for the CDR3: TGTGCCAGCAGAAGCAGGGACTCTGGGGCCAACGTCCTGACTTTC. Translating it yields CASRSRDSGANVLTF.